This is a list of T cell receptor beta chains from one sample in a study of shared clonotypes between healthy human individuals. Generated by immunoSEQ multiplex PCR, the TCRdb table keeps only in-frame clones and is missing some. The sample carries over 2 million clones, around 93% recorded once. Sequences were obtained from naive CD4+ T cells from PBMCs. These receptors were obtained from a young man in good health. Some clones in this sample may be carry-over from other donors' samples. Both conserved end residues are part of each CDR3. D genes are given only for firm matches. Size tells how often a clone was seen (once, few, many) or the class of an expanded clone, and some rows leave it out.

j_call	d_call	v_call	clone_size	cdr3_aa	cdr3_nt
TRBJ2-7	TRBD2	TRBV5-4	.	CASSLGLVREQYF	TGTGCCAGCAGCTTAGGACTAGTCCGCGAGCAGTACTTC
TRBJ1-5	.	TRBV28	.	CASSFGVGLLNQPQHF	TGTGCCAGCAGTTTTGGGGTCGGACTGCTCAATCAGCCCCAGCATTTT
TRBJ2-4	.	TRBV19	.	CASSIVGSQNIQYF	TGTGCCAGTAGTATAGTGGGCAGTCAAAACATTCAGTACTTC
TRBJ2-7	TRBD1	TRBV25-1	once	CASSDLRTGSYEQYF	TGTGCCAGCAGTGATCTGCGGACAGGGAGCTACGAGCAGTACTTC
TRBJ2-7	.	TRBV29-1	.	CSVVRDLAQYF	TGCAGCGTTGTCCGGGACTTAGCGCAGTACTTC
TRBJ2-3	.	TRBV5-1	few	CASSLKVTGADTQYF	TGCGCCAGCAGCTTGAAGGTGACGGGTGCAGATACGCAGTATTTT
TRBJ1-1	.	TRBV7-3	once	CASSSSRGGGTEAFF	TGTGCCAGCAGCTCCAGTCGAGGGGGTGGCACTGAAGCTTTCTTT
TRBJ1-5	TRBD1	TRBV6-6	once	CASSQNGRGQGQPQHF	TGTGCCAGCAGCCAAAACGGCAGGGGGCAGGGGCAGCCCCAGCATTTT
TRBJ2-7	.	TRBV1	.	CTSSQAGGRDYDEQYF	TGCACCAGCAGCCAAGCCGGGGGGCGAGACTATGACGAGCAGTACTTC
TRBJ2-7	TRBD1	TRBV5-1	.	CASSLGQGGHEQYF	TGCGCCAGCAGCTTGGGACAGGGGGGCCACGAGCAGTACTTC
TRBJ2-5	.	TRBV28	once	CASSRVGTQYF	TGTGCCAGCAGCCGCGTGGGGACCCAGTACTTC
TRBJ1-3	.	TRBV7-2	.	CASSLAVVPGNTIYF	TGTGCCAGCAGCTTAGCTGTGGTTCCTGGAAACACCATATATTTT
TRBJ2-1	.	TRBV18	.	CASSPVRFITYNEQFF	TGTGCCAGCTCACCCGTCCGCTTTATCACCTACAATGAGCAGTTCTTC
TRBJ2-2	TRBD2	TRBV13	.	CASSLSDRLAGATGELFF	TGTGCCAGCAGCTTAAGTGATCGACTAGCGGGAGCCACCGGGGAGCTGTTTTTT
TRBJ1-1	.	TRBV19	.	CASARYKNTEAFF	TGTGCCAGTGCCAGATACAAGAACACTGAAGCTTTCTTT
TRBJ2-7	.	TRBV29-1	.	CSVGLYPNEQYF	TGCAGCGTTGGTCTGTACCCCAACGAGCAGTACTTC
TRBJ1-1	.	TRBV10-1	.	CASRRSIDTEAFF	TGCGCCAGCAGAAGGTCGATCGACACTGAAGCTTTCTTT
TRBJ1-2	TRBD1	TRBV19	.	CASSNRGLTNYGYTF	TGTGCCAGTAGTAACAGGGGTCTAACTAACTATGGCTACACCTTC
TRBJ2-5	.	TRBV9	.	CASSEHPGGAAPGTQYF	TGCGCCAGCAGCGAGCACCCCGGCGGAGCGGCCCCTGGGACCCAGTACTTC
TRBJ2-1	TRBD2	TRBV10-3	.	CAISDREGPSYNEQFF	TGTGCCATCAGTGATAGGGAGGGACCTTCCTACAATGAGCAGTTCTTC
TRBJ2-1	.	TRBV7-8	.	CASSPRSSPNEQFF	TGTGCCAGCAGCCCCCGCTCCTCGCCGAATGAGCAGTTCTTC
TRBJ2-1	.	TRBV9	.	CASSPSNNEQFF	TGTGCCAGCAGCCCTAGCAACAATGAGCAGTTCTTC
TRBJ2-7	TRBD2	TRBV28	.	CASSITSGRSYEQYF	TGTGCCAGCAGTATAACCAGCGGGAGGTCCTACGAGCAGTACTTC
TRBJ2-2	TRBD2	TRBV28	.	CASSSGLAVIGTGELFF	TGTGCCAGCAGTTCGGGACTAGCGGTTATAGGGACCGGGGAGCTGTTTTTT
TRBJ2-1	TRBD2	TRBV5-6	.	CASSLLASGTYNEQFF	TGTGCCAGCAGCTTGCTCGCTAGCGGTACCTACAATGAGCAGTTCTTC
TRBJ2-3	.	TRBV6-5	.	CASSRNRVPDTQYF	TGTGCCAGCAGCCGAAACAGGGTTCCAGATACGCAGTATTTT
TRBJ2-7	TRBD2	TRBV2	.	CASSTIPGRLYEQYF	TGTGCCAGCAGTACGATACCCGGGAGGCTCTACGAGCAGTACTTC
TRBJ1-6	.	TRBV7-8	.	CASSPGIPNSPLHF	TGTGCCAGCAGCCCCGGGATTCCGAATTCACCCCTCCACTTT
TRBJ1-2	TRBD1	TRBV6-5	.	CASRPWDRDDYGYTF	TGTGCCAGCAGACCCTGGGACAGGGATGACTATGGCTACACCTTC
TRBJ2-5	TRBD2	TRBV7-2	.	CASSFQRGGETQYF	TGTGCCAGCAGCTTCCAGCGGGGTGGGGAGACCCAGTACTTC
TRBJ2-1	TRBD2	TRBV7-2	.	CASRALAGPNEQFF	TGTGCCAGCAGAGCCCTAGCGGGTCCTAATGAGCAGTTCTTC
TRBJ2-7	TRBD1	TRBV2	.	CASSADRGEQYF	TGTGCCAGCAGTGCAGACAGGGGCGAGCAGTACTTC
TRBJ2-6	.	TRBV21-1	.	CASSFGGANVLTF	TGTGCCAGCAGCTTCGGGGGGGCCAACGTCCTGACTTTC
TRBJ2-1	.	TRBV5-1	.	CASSPGLNNEQFF	TGCGCCAGCAGCCCTGGCCTCAACAATGAGCAGTTCTTC
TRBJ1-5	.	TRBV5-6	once	CASSATIGNQPQHF	TGTGCCAGCAGCGCAACCATTGGCAATCAGCCCCAGCATTTT
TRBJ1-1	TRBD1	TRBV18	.	CASSPDRGEGTEAFF	TGTGCCAGCTCCCCGGACAGGGGAGAGGGAACTGAAGCTTTCTTT
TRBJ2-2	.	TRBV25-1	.	CASSESGLTTSTGELFF	TGTGCCAGCAGTGAATCCGGACTGACGACGTCCACCGGGGAGCTGTTTTTT
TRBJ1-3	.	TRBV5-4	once	CASSPAGTGPRSPGNTIYF	TGTGCCAGCAGCCCGGCGGGGACGGGCCCCCGCTCCCCTGGAAACACCATATATTTT
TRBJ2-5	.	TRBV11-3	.	CASKGPLQETQYF	TGTGCCAGCAAGGGGCCCCTCCAAGAGACCCAGTACTTC
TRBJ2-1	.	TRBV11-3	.	CASSLLAGAGSTEQFF	TGTGCCAGCAGCTTACTGGCCGGGGCGGGTTCCACTGAGCAGTTCTTC
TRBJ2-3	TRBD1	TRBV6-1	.	CASSEGQGGTDTQYF	TGTGCCAGCAGTGAGGGACAGGGGGGCACAGATACGCAGTATTTT
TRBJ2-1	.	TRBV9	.	CASSATSLTGYNEQFF	TGTGCCAGCAGCGCCACCTCCTTGACTGGTTACAATGAGCAGTTCTTC
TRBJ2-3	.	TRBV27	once	CASKLSETSTDTQYF	TGTGCCAGCAAGTTGTCCGAAACTAGCACAGATACGCAGTATTTT
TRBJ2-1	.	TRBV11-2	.	CASSHGGPAYNEQFF	TGTGCCAGCAGCCATGGAGGGCCGGCCTACAATGAGCAGTTCTTC
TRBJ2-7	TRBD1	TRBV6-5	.	CASRRTGGWEAEQYF	TGTGCCAGCAGACGGACAGGGGGCTGGGAGGCTGAGCAGTACTTC
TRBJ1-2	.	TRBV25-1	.	CASSVKGGGYTF	TGTGCCAGCAGTGTAAAGGGGGGTGGCTACACCTTC
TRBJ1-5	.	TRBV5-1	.	CASSLDGHNQPQHF	TGCGCCAGCAGCTTGGACGGGCATAATCAGCCCCAGCATTTT
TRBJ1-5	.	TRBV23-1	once	CYLAVPGNQPQHF	TGCTACTTAGCCGTCCCCGGCAATCAGCCCCAGCATTTT
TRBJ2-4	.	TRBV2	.	CATCDRDNIRYF	TGTGCCACCTGCGACCGAGATAACATTCGGTACTTC
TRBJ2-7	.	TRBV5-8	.	CASSSTISSYEQYF	TGTGCCAGCAGCTCCACAATCAGCTCCTACGAGCAGTACTTC
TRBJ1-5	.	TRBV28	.	CASSPYRDNQPQHF	TGTGCCAGCAGTCCTTACAGGGATAATCAGCCCCAGCATTTT
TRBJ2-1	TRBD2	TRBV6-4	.	CASTPSGTRNNEQFF	TGTGCCAGCACTCCTAGCGGGACTCGAAACAATGAGCAGTTCTTC
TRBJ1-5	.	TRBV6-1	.	CASSDQQGGGQPQHF	TGTGCCAGCAGTGACCAACAGGGAGGGGGTCAGCCCCAGCATTTT
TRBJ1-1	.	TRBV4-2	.	CASSQEEQRPNTEAFF	TGTGCCAGCAGCCAAGAGGAACAGAGACCCAACACTGAAGCTTTCTTT
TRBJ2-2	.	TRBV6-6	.	CASMDGTNTGELFF	TGTGCCAGCATGGACGGGACGAACACCGGGGAGCTGTTTTTT
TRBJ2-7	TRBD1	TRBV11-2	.	CASSKQGAQGQYF	TGTGCCAGCAGCAAACAGGGGGCGCAGGGGCAGTACTTC
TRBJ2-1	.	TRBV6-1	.	CASSGFSGATYNEQFF	TGTGCCAGCAGTGGGTTTTCGGGGGCAACCTACAATGAGCAGTTCTTC